Below, one TCR beta chain is given with its context. This sample stems from a study of blood T cell repertoires in COVID-19. Study summary: The United States, Italy and Spain were the sources of the acute and convalescent COVID-19 samples. PBMCs, B-cell-depleted T cells, or T cells were the source of the cDNA or gDNA that made up the material.

A Seattle source enrolled patients during active infection and followed them longitudinally. Germline V gene data show CDR1 as LGHDT and CDR2 as YNNKEL (reference sequence). CDR3 size: 15 residues. The V and J ends lost 0 bases and 4 bases, in that order; junction bases with no gene match: 3. As originally analysed: The authors estimated nucleated cell counts from reference gene primer amplification. The repertoire was sequenced with immunoSEQ multiplex PCR; TCRdb's copy has only in-frame clones and lacks some. The V and J calls and clone size come from that table; D and trimming were worked out from the DNA. The sample lists 120,000 to 150,000 clones, approximately 85% occurring once.

The sample comprised peripheral blood. This chain uses TRBV3-1 (or the pseudogene TRBV3-2) with TRBJ2-1; 7 nucleotides match TRBD1. The TCR comes from a woman aged 60-75 years with COVID-19, enrolled during active disease. CDR3 region: CASSQDRTGYNEQFF. The CDR3, as DNA: TGTGCCAGCAGCCAAGATCGGACAGGTTACAATGAGCAGTTCTTC.